Listed here are 27 T cell receptor beta chains from one sample, sequenced in a study of cytomegalovirus exposure and HLA in healthy donors. Vbeta (60) and Jbeta (13) primers were used in the PCR. Profiled with immunoSEQ multiplex PCR; TCRdb holds only in-frame clones, not every one. In the table there are about 190,000 clones, 81% of which are singletons. What was sequenced was PBMCs. The source of these receptors is a man over 45 in good health and CMV-seronegative.

This chain uses TRBV11-2 with TRBJ2-6; 12 bases map to TRBD1. With 5 bases clipped from V and 2 bases from J, the junction kept 10 bases outside the gene matches. The CDR3 extends over 19 amino acids. From germline, CDR1 is SGHAT and CDR2 FQNNGV. This chain's CDR3 is CASSPRQGQGAPGANVLTF. As DNA, the CDR3 is TGTGCCAGCAGCCCCCGGCAGGGACAGGGGGCTCCTGGGGCCAACGTCCTGACTTTC.

The genes are TRBV20-1 and TRBJ2-5, with TRBD1 identical over 7 bases. TRBJ2-7 matches the DNA end more closely, so the J call is doubtful. The CDR3 runs 11 residues. The germline V gene encodes CDR1 DFQATT and CDR2 SNEGSKA (reference sequence). The CDR3 DNA is TGCAGTGCCACAGGGGAACGCGAGCAGTACTTC. This codes for CSATGEREQYF.

The chain uses TRBV2 and TRBJ1-4, with 7 positions matching TRBD1. In germline, CDR1 is SNHLY, CDR2 FYNNEI. Trimming took 9 bases from V and 8 from J; bases not matched to a gene: 9. The CDR3 loop spans 13 amino acids. This CDR3 is CASKGAREEKLFF. CDR3 in DNA: TGTGCCAGTAAGGGGGCGCGTGAAGAAAAACTGTTTTTT.

This clone has more than one count but fewer than ten. The chain is built from TRBV13 and TRBJ2-7; 7 bases map to TRBD2. V trimming: 1 base; J trimming: 2 bases; junction bases outside the gene matches: 2. Germline CDR1 and CDR2: PRHDT and FYEKMQ (reference sequence). The CDR3 length is 14 residues. CDR3 nucleotides: TGTGCCAGCAGCTTAGCGGGGGGAACCTACGAGCAGTACTTC. It encodes CASSLAGGTYEQYF.

This CDR3 reads CASSLEGSASTDTQYF. The CDR3 DNA reads TGTGCCAGCAGCTTAGAGGGTAGCGCTAGCACAGATACGCAGTATTTT. The rearrangement joins TRBV7-9 to TRBJ2-3; D is possibly TRBD2 (5 bases). The CDR3 sequence is 16 residues long. CDR1 is SEHNR, CDR2 FQNEAQ, per germline (reference sequence). V gave up 1 base and J gave up 0 bases, with 11 bases separating them.

The chain has TRBV19 and TRBJ2-3, with D perhaps TRBD1 (5 bases). This CDR3 is 16 amino acids long. In germline, CDR1 is LNHDA, CDR2 SQIVND (reference sequence). The germline V and J ends were trimmed by 4 bases and 1 base, with 15 bases remaining between them. The CDR3 loop is CASSTRLGPRTDTQYF. CDR3 nucleotides: TGTGCCAGTAGTACCCGACTGGGGCCCCGCACAGATACGCAGTATTTT.

Only a few counts were recorded for this clone. This chain connects TRBV5-1 to TRBJ1-5, with D perhaps matching TRBD1 (5 bases). This CDR3 has 13 amino acids. Trimming removed 2 bases from V and 4 bases from J, with 7 bases in between. Germline V lookup: CDR1 SGHRS, CDR2 YFSETQ. The CDR3 is CASSFGGNQPQHF. CDR3 bases: TGCGCCAGCAGCTTTGGGGGGAATCAGCCCCAGCATTTT.

The CDR3 sequence: CASSVEVSTDTQYF. The CDR3 DNA follows: TGTGCCAGCAGCGTAGAAGTCAGTACAGATACGCAGTATTTT. V is TRBV9 and J is TRBJ2-3; D is unresolved. The CDR3 runs 14 residues. CDR1 SGDLS and CDR2 YYNGEE come from the germline V gene. Trimming took off 0 bases at V and 3 bases at J, with 8 bases between the two ends.

As to this clone: At one end the junction does not follow the germline gene, possibly because of a read error. The chain couples TRBV7-9 to TRBJ2-1, with 11 bases aligning to TRBD2. Per the germline V gene, CDR1 is SEHNR and CDR2 is FQNEAQ (reference sequence). This CDR3 contains 15 residues. CDR3 DNA sequence: TGTTCCAGCAGCCCTAGCGGGGGGAGCTTCAATGAGCAGTTCTTC. Protein product: CSSSPSGGSFNEQFF.

The J gene is TRBJ1-2, the V gene TRBV2; D gene ambiguous. This CDR3 region has 13 residues. Trimming stripped 1 base from V and 4 bases from J, with 7 bases between. Germline CDR1 reads SNHLY; CDR2 reads FYNNEI. The CDR3 protein is CASSEGAGYGYTF. The CDR3 DNA reads TGTGCCAGCAGTGAAGGGGCAGGCTATGGCTACACCTTC.

The chain is built from TRBV7-3 and TRBJ2-2, with 10 bases identical to TRBD1. This CDR3 region has 16 residues. Trimming cost V 5 bases and J 1 base; bases outside gene matches: 4. Germline CDR1 reads SGHTA; CDR2 reads FQGTGA. The CDR3 sequence is CASSPGQGLNTGELFF. The CDR3 DNA follows: TGTGCCAGCAGCCCGGGACAGGGGTTGAACACCGGGGAGCTGTTTTTT.

On this clone: At the DNA level, this CDR3 is encoded by other sequences in the same sample as well. The CDR3 DNA follows: TGTGCCAGCAGCTCGGGGGGCACTGAAGCTTTCTTT. Protein sequence: CASSSGGTEAFF. The chain combines TRBV5-6 with TRBJ1-1; a weak D match, TRBD1 (5 bases). The length of the CDR3 is 12 residues. CDR1 and CDR2 from the germline V gene are SGHDT and YYEEEE. V shed 3 bases and J shed 4 bases, with 7 bases lying between them.

The chain couples TRBV15 to TRBJ2-6, with 7 nucleotides matching TRBD2. The germline CDR1 and CDR2 sequences are LNHNV and YYDKDF (reference sequence). Losses at the gene ends were 0 bases for V and 4 bases for J; bases not matched to a gene: 6. This CDR3 has 17 residues. CDR3 residues: CATSRDPLAAGANVLTF. DNA for the CDR3: TGTGCCACCAGCAGAGATCCCCTAGCGGCCGGGGCCAACGTCCTGACTTTC. Complete variable domain (other parts from reference TRBV15 and TRBJ2-6): DAMVIQNPRYQVTQFGKPVTLSCSQTLNHNVMYWYQQKSSQAPKLLFHYYDKDFNNEADTPDNFQSRRPNTSFCFLDIRSPGLGDTAMYLCATSRDPLAAGANVLTFGAGSRLTVL.

The V call is TRBV30, the J call TRBJ1-1; a possible D gene is TRBD1 (5 bases). Trimming took 0 bases from V and 4 from J, leaving 9 bases between them. Germline CDR1 and CDR2: GTSNPN and SVGIG (reference sequence). The CDR3 runs 13 residues. CDR3: CAWSVHGGTEAFF. Here the CDR3 DNA reads TGTGCCTGGAGTGTACACGGGGGCACTGAAGCTTTCTTT. Full variable domain (remainder filled in from reference TRBV30 and TRBJ1-1): SQTIHQWPATLVQPVGSPLSLECTVEGTSNPNLYWYRQAAGRGLQLLFYSVGIGQISSEVPQNLSASRPQDRQFILSSKKLLLSDSGFYLCAWSVHGGTEAFFGQGTRLTVV.

V is TRBV30 and J is TRBJ1-1; D not resolved. The CDR3 has 13 residues. Trimming cost V 2 bases and J 1 base, with 8 bases left between them. The germline gives CDR1 GTSNPN, CDR2 SVGIG (reference sequence). The CDR3 bases are TGTGCCTGGAGTTTGGGCTCGAACACTGAAGCTTTCTTT. Translated, it gives CAWSLGSNTEAFF.

The V and J genes are TRBV18 and TRBJ1-1, with TRBD1 matching over 7 bases. V lost 2 bases to trimming and J lost 6 bases; unmatched junction nucleotides: 9. CDR3 size: 15 residues. The V gene's germline CDR1 is KGHSH and CDR2 LQKENI. For the CDR3, the DNA is TGTGCCAGCTCACCAGCCAGGGGGGTGATGGCTGAAGCTTTCTTT. Translating it yields CASSPARGVMAEAFF.

The chain recombines TRBV11-2 with TRBJ2-3; TRBD2 matches 10 bases. The CDR3 spans 15 residues. V lost 4 bases and J lost 5; bases outside the gene matches: 6. Germline loops: CDR1 SGHAT, CDR2 FQNNGV. The CDR3: CASSWGTSAGDTQYF. In DNA form, the CDR3 reads TGTGCCAGCAGCTGGGGGACTAGCGCCGGAGATACGCAGTATTTT.

In its sample, this clone was seen a few times. J is TRBJ2-5 and V is TRBV4-1; 8 nucleotides agree with TRBD2. CDR1 and CDR2 from the germline V gene are MGHRA and YSYEKL. J was trimmed by 7 bases and V by 4 bases; bases with no gene match: 14. CDR3 size: 16 residues. CDR3 protein: CASSRRAGEASGTQYF. In nucleotides, the CDR3 is TGCGCCAGCAGCCGTAGAGCGGGGGAAGCCAGTGGGACCCAGTACTTC.

The V and J genes are TRBV6-1 and TRBJ1-2; TRBD1 matches 12 bases. Germline V gene data show CDR1 as MNHNS and CDR2 as SASEGT. The trim removed 2 bases at V and 8 bases at J, leaving 6 bases unmatched. The CDR3 has 15 amino acids. CDR3 in amino acids: CASSELGTGGEGYTF. DNA of the CDR3: TGTGCCAGCAGTGAATTGGGGACAGGGGGCGAGGGCTACACCTTC.

The rearrangement links TRBV10-3 to TRBJ1-2; D is uncertain. The CDR3 consists of 15 residues. V was shortened by 4 bases and J by 3 bases, with 15 bases between the two germline ends. Germline values: CDR1 ENHRY, CDR2 SYGVKD. The CDR3 region is CAISAAALADYGYTF. The CDR3 DNA reads TGTGCCATCAGTGCGGCAGCGCTAGCGGACTATGGCTACACCTTC.

This chain joins TRBV7-2 and TRBJ2-1; possible D gene TRBD2, 6 bases. V was trimmed by 6 bases and J by 6 bases, leaving 9 bases between them. Germline values: CDR1 SGHTA, CDR2 FQGNSA. The CDR3 loop spans 12 amino acids. CDR3 sequence (DNA): TGTGCCAGCAGTGGGAGGATCAATGAGCAGTTCTTC. This encodes CASSGRINEQFF.

The rearrangement uses TRBV5-1 and TRBJ2-3; the match to TRBD2 covers 8 bases. Trimming at V came to 4 bases and at J to 1 base, leaving 8 bases not matched to a gene. Germline loops: CDR1 SGHRS, CDR2 YFSETQ. The CDR3 length is 16 residues. For the CDR3, the DNA is TGCGCCAGCAGCCTCGGGGGAGCGGGGGGCACAGATACGCAGTATTTT. Translated, it gives CASSLGGAGGTDTQYF.

The chain links TRBV5-1 to TRBJ2-7, with D hard to call. The CDR3 is 13 amino acids. Trimming left V 0 bases short and J 4 bases short, with 8 bases between. Per germline, CDR1 SGHRS and CDR2 YFSETQ. The CDR3 reads CASSLASFYEQYF. The CDR3 nucleotides are TGCGCCAGCAGCTTGGCCAGTTTTTACGAGCAGTACTTC.

Here the CDR3 reads CSAGGMGTQYF. CDR3 nucleotide sequence: TGCAGTGCGGGCGGGATGGGGACCCAGTACTTC. J is TRBJ2-5 and V is TRBV20-1, with D possibly matching TRBD2 (6 bases). Trimming took off 6 bases at V and 7 bases at J, with 12 bases between the two ends. The CDR3 totals 11 residues. The germline V gene has CDR1 DFQATT and CDR2 SNEGSKA (reference sequence).

The chain is built from TRBV7-8 and TRBJ1-2; 7 nucleotides line up with TRBD1. CDR1 and CDR2 (germline): SGHVS, FQNEAQ. The V and J ends lost 5 bases and 6 bases, in that order; junction bases with no gene match: 9. The CDR3 runs to 14 residues. In DNA form, the CDR3 reads TGTGCCAGCAGCCTAGACGACAGGGTAGATGGCTACACCTTC. Its translation is CASSLDDRVDGYTF.

The rearrangement uses TRBV6-5 and TRBJ1-4; 8 bases agree with TRBD1. The CDR3 spans 14 residues. The V gene's germline CDR1 is MNHEY and CDR2 SVGAGI. The V and J ends lost 5 bases and 4 bases, in that order; junction bases with no gene match: 3. Written as DNA, the CDR3 is TGTGCCAGCAGTCAGGGGGCGTTTAATGAAAAACTGTTTTTT. As protein: CASSQGAFNEKLFF.

The J gene is TRBJ2-1, the V gene TRBV7-3; 7 bases are shared with TRBD2. The CDR3 has 14 residues. From germline, CDR1 is SGHTA and CDR2 FQGTGA. The V and J ends lost 5 bases and 3 bases, in that order; junction bases with no gene match: 4. CDR3: CASSPRGDYNEQFF. The CDR3 coding sequence is TGTGCCAGCAGCCCCCGGGGGGACTACAATGAGCAGTTCTTC.